What follows are 8 T cell receptor beta chains derived from one specimen sequenced in a study of blood T cell repertoires in COVID-19. Here immunoSEQ multiplex PCR was the method, and the copy in TCRdb shows in-frame clones only, minus some. The sample lists fewer than 250,000 clones; approximately 82% were seen once. The specimen sequenced was peripheral blood. These receptor sequences come from a woman between 50 and 59 years old with acute or convalescent COVID-19.

The CDR3 spells CASRYDSPGSYEQYF. The CDR3 bases are TGTGCCAGCAGGTACGACAGCCCCGGCTCCTACGAGCAGTACTTC. The chain recombines TRBV6-5 with TRBJ2-7, with a weak D call TRBD1 (5 bases). Per germline, CDR1 MNHEY and CDR2 SVGAGI. The CDR3 runs to 15 residues. V was shortened by 6 bases and J by 0 bases, with 15 bases between the two germline ends.

The CDR3 region is CSANSYGYTF. CDR3 bases: TGCAGTGCTAACAGCTATGGCTACACCTTC. The genes are TRBV20-1 and TRBJ1-2; no clear D gene. CDR3 length: 10 amino acids. The V end lost 4 bases, the J end lost 4 bases, and 4 bases lay between the germline ends. In germline, CDR1 is DFQATT, CDR2 SNEGSKA (reference sequence).

The rearrangement uses TRBV28 and TRBJ1-5; 7 bases agree with TRBD1. V lost 8 bases to trimming and J lost 6 bases; unmatched junction nucleotides: 19. Looked up from germline, CDR1 is MDHEN and CDR2 is SYDVKM. The CDR3 is 17 amino acids. The CDR3 is CASHEGARSLKGQPQHF. In nucleotides, the CDR3 is TGTGCCAGCCACGAGGGGGCGCGATCCCTCAAGGGTCAGCCCCAGCATTTT. The full variable domain, with the rest looked up from reference TRBV28 and TRBJ1-5, is DVKVTQSSRYLVKRTGEKVFLECVQDMDHENMFWYRQDPGLGLRLIYFSYDVKMKEKGDIPEGYSVSREKKERFSLILESASTNQTSMYLCASHEGARSLKGQPQHFGDGTRLSIL.

V and J are TRBV11-2 and TRBJ1-1; no firm D call. With 0 bases removed from V and 6 bases from J, the gap between germline ends came to 2 bases. Germline CDR1 reads SGHAT; CDR2 reads FQNNGV. The CDR3 is made up of 11 amino acids. The CDR3 region is CASSLDAEAFF. Here the CDR3 DNA reads TGTGCCAGCAGCTTAGACGCTGAAGCTTTCTTT.

This chain links TRBV19 with TRBJ2-7; 10 nucleotides line up with TRBD2. Germline CDR1 LNHDA, CDR2 SQIVND (reference sequence). The V segment lost 4 bases and the J segment 4 bases; nucleotides outside the gene matches: 7. This CDR3 region has 15 residues. DNA for the CDR3: TGTGCCAGTAGTAGGAGCGGGAGGGACCCTTACGAGCAGTACTTC. It encodes CASSRSGRDPYEQYF.

This chain joins TRBV5-6 and TRBJ2-1; 10 bases fit TRBD2. V was clipped by 2 bases and J by 3 bases; unmatched bases: 5. The CDR3 extends over 16 amino acids. CDR1 and CDR2 from the germline V gene are SGHDT and YYEEEE. DNA of the CDR3: TGTGCCAGCAGCTTACCTAGCGGGAGAGACTACAATGAGCAGTTCTTC. Encoded protein: CASSLPSGRDYNEQFF.

This chain links TRBV6-5 with TRBJ2-2; D gene ambiguous. From germline, CDR1 is MNHEY and CDR2 SVGAGI. V lost 6 bases and J lost 4, with 12 bases in between. The length of the CDR3 is 14 residues. This chain's CDR3 is CASSTPAPTGELFF. CDR3 coding DNA: TGTGCCAGCAGCACCCCCGCGCCCACCGGGGAGCTGTTTTTT.

The chain links TRBV6-5 to TRBJ2-1; 9 bases align to TRBD2. Trimming cost V 6 bases and J 5 bases; bases outside gene matches: 2. CDR3 length: 13 amino acids. Germline CDR1 is MNHEY and CDR2 is SVGAGI. The CDR3 nucleotides are TGTGCCAGCAGGACTAGCGGCCACAATGAGCAGTTCTTC. As protein: CASRTSGHNEQFF.